This T cell receptor beta chain was sequenced in a study of metastatic and nonmetastatic thyroid tumors. About the research overall: Thyroid patients, malignant and benign, had repertoires compared across blood and tumor or nodule tissue. Whole-study results and caveats: As reported, TCR beta diversity in blood and tumor was significantly higher in malignant thyroid tumors than in benign nodules.

TCRdb reprocessed the PCR reads via MiXCR. This sample has about 15,000 clones, with about 35% found just once. Remarks on this clone: Its antigen is unidentified. The junction departs from the called germline gene at one end, perhaps through a read error.

Patients underwent thyroid surgery, and none had received any treatment before it. The CDR3 totals 13 residues. Per germline, CDR1 DFQATT and CDR2 SNEGSKA (reference sequence). This rearrangement joins TRBV20-1 to TRBJ1-1; D remains ambiguous. The sequenced material came from tumor tissue. The TCR originated in a male donor with papillary thyroid cancer or a benign thyroid nodule (not recorded which). Some clones in this sample may be carry-over from other donors' samples. The CDR3 sequence is CSASPLQYTGAFF. The CDR3 region has the DNA TGCAGTGCTAGCCCTTTGCAGTACACTGGAGCTTTCTTT.